This T cell receptor (beta chain) was identified in a study of Graves' ophthalmopathy and Graves' hyperthyroidism. Study-level points and caveats: Ophthalmopathy progression was predicted by the model at approximately 71% sensitivity and about 72% specificity.

There are 14 residues in the CDR3. With 4 bases clipped from V and 7 bases from J, the junction kept 10 bases outside the gene matches. Germline V CDR1 and CDR2: LGHDT, YNNKEL (reference sequence). This clonotype has a handful of counts. Antigen specificity is unknown. Amplification targeted the TCR beta CDR3 regions, with RNA transcripts as the source material. An opening RT-PCR round employed HTBI primers and preceded a second-round multiplex PCR. TCRdb fed the multiplex PCR reads into MiXCR, producing one record per CDR3 protein. The table records hundreds of thousands of distinct CDR3 sequences, over 20% of them present only once. Hyperthyroidism is called stable when no ophthalmopathy develops within 18 months of follow-up. Diagnosis used clinical symptoms, serum thyroxine, TRAb, thyroid ultrasound and orbital computed tomography. PBMCs originated in approximately 9.2 ml of fresh peripheral blood.

The receptor was isolated from a woman between 18 and 29 years old with stable Graves' hyperthyroidism. Some clones in this sample may be carry-over from other donors' samples. The sample was peripheral blood. This chain links TRBV3-1 with TRBJ2-7; the match to TRBD2 covers 7 bases. CDR3 protein: CASSLLMGEGEQYF. The CDR3 DNA sequence: TGTGCCAGCAGCCTCTTAATGGGGGAGGGGGAGCAGTACTTC.